Listed below are T cell receptor beta chains from one sample, sequenced in a study of regulatory T cells in long-lasting Graves disease. TCRdb reanalysed the multiplex PCR reads using MiXCR and keeps one entry per CDR3 protein. This table holds roughly 500,000 distinct CDR3 sequences, about 20% found once. This specimen was peripheral blood mononuclear cells (PBMCs), taken when the disease was refractory, from a patient treated with antithyroid drugs. These receptors were collected from a female donor with Graves disease. Both conserved end residues are trimmed from each CDR3. Where a row states a size, it is once, few, many or the class of an expanded clone; other rows omit it.

clone size	J gene	V gene	CDR3 protein
few	TRBJ2-2	TRBV30	AWSGRVDVGELF
NA	TRBJ2-6	TRBV27	ASRGGTGANVLT
many	TRBJ1-4	TRBV6-1	ASTEGPHNEKLF
NA	TRBJ2-2	TRBV27	ASTRAGANTGELF
NA	TRBJ1-4	TRBV19	ASSNPRTGEKLF
many	TRBJ1-2	TRBV30	AWSAGGYGYT
NA	TRBJ2-3	TRBV12-3/TRBV12-4	ASSFWGTSTDTQY
many	TRBJ1-4	TRBV28	ASSWGLYEKLF
few	TRBJ2-2	TRBV7-8	ASSHDRPGELF
few	TRBJ1-2	TRBV18	ASSPLDYGYT
many	TRBJ2-7	TRBV29-1	SVPLWRGDRYEQY
NA	TRBJ2-7	TRBV10-3	AVSGGDRWGTYEQY
few	TRBJ2-7	TRBV10-3	ATAGTDSYEQY
NA	TRBJ2-1	TRBV24-1	ATSDLRASGRNEQF
few	TRBJ2-7	TRBV6-2/TRBV6-3	ASSSPGQGVGEQY
few	TRBJ1-3	TRBV5-1	ASSHRWPGQGNENTIY
NA	TRBJ1-2	TRBV28	ASSLTGSRLNYGYT
NA	TRBJ2-7	TRBV5-1	ASSSDMTGATNYEQY
many	TRBJ1-5	TRBV6-5	ASSYEGGNQPQH
many	TRBJ1-2	TRBV3-1	ASSLGPGANYGYT
NA	TRBJ2-7	TRBV7-9	ASSFWQGEAYEQY
few	TRBJ2-5	TRBV20-1	SASGWLAGAPAETQY
NA	TRBJ2-4	TRBV19	ASRSAGQPKNIQY
many	TRBJ2-1	TRBV20-1	SASRPGTSETLSYNEQF
few	TRBJ1-1	TRBV5-1	ASSLTQGRTEAF
few	TRBJ2-7	TRBV6-2/TRBV6-3	ASSTSGTAYEQY
NA	TRBJ2-2	TRBV9	ASSVMSGGPVAGELF
once	TRBJ2-3	TRBV2	ASSARSLGGSTDTQY
many	TRBJ1-5	TRBV12-3/TRBV12-4	ASSILTGGNQPQH
NA	TRBJ1-5	TRBV7-2	ASSLEGFGQPQH
many	TRBJ2-7	TRBV28	ASSLGLADYEQY
many	TRBJ2-2	TRBV6-1	ASSVLGLGASRNTGELF
many	TRBJ1-1	TRBV2	ASNFLANTEAF
NA	TRBJ2-7	TRBV30	AWSAIREREQY
many	TRBJ2-5	TRBV20-1	SAEGLGWEEDQY
NA	TRBJ2-7	TRBV7-6	ASSLGGPSAGSEQY
few	TRBJ1-3	TRBV9	ASSVLPGQEGNTIY
NA	TRBJ2-7	TRBV27	ASSLVGGHETKREQY
few	TRBJ1-1	TRBV7-3	ASSPGGSNTEAF
NA	TRBJ2-5	TRBV7-9	ASSLGSGAQETQY
many	TRBJ1-1	TRBV27	ASSVGSTTEAF
few	TRBJ2-1	TRBV28	ASSPTRPNYNEQF
many	TRBJ1-6	TRBV2	ASSAEVSWNSPLH
NA	TRBJ2-7	TRBV4-1	ASSQDRGYEGSYEQY
many	TRBJ1-6	TRBV10-3	AIKRQGGDNSPLH
NA	TRBJ2-5	TRBV9	ASSIRQGRGETQY
few	TRBJ2-2	TRBV3-1	ASSQAALAGGPHTGELF
many	TRBJ2-7	TRBV27	ASSFRLGSSYEQY
few	TRBJ2-7	TRBV13	ASSLVIGQGSGEQY
few	TRBJ1-2	TRBV20-1	SALQGGYT
many	TRBJ2-7	TRBV12-3/TRBV12-4	ASSLYEQY
many	TRBJ1-5	TRBV2	ASSDGQSSNQPQH
few	TRBJ1-1	TRBV7-9	ASSFPLGGAAEAF
few	TRBJ2-1	TRBV12-5	ASGSRDGWKF
NA	TRBJ1-6	TRBV7-2	ASSADSYNSPLH
few	TRBJ2-7	TRBV5-1	ASSLDPGRYEQY
few	TRBJ2-7	TRBV6-5	ASSYESGDFYEQY
many	TRBJ1-2	TRBV30	AWRRGNYGYT
few	TRBJ2-5	TRBV20-1	SAGAGGTLDQETQY
many	TRBJ2-5	TRBV2	ASSVVGYQETQY